The entry that follows covers one T cell receptor beta chain sequence. While infection was still active, Seattle patients were enrolled and then followed longitudinally. The record originates from a study of blood T cell repertoires in COVID-19. Overall study: There were acute and convalescent COVID-19 samples, and they came from the United States, Italy and Spain.

J lost 6 bases, V lost 8 bases, and 6 bases had no gene match. The CDR3 is made up of 12 amino acids. Per germline, CDR1 LGHDT and CDR2 YNNKEL (reference sequence). Per the original data handling: Amplification from reference gene primers served as the basis for estimated nucleated cell counts. The data were produced by immunoSEQ multiplex PCR, yet TCRdb's version contains in-frame clones alone and is incomplete. The V and J calls and the clone size are those of that table, but D and trimming were determined from the DNA. In the table there are tens of thousands of clones, about 77% of which are singletons.

What was sequenced was peripheral blood. The TCR originated in a man in his 70s with COVID-19, enrolled during active disease. The chain has TRBV3-1 (or the pseudogene TRBV3-2) and TRBJ1-2; the match to TRBD1 covers 7 bases. CDR3 bases: TGTGCCAGCCGCCTACAGGGGAATGGCTACACCTTC. Protein: CASRLQGNGYTF.